A single T cell receptor (beta chain) is shown here with its context. The record originates from a study of blood T cell repertoires in COVID-19. Study-level information: The United States, Italy and Spain were the sources of the acute and convalescent COVID-19 samples. Sample material is recorded as cDNA or gDNA derived from T cells, B-cell-depleted T cells, or PBMCs.

Trimming shortened V by 0 bases and J by 5 bases, and 11 bases separated the two germline ends. Germline lookup yields CDR1 SGDLS and CDR2 YYNGEE. The CDR3 length is 14 residues. Per the study methods: From reference gene primer amplification, estimates of nucleated cell counts were derived. Using immunoSEQ multiplex PCR, the repertoire was profiled, and TCRdb retains in-frame clones only, with some absent. The V and J calls and the clone size are those of that table, but D and trimming were determined from the DNA. Here the sample spans tens of thousands of clones, less than 90% being singletons. This rearrangement joins TRBV9 to TRBJ1-1; D is unclear. The origin of this receptor is a human donor in a cohort sampled during active COVID-19. Sequencing used peripheral blood. The CDR3 nucleotides read TGTGCCAGCAGCGTAGGAGAGGGCAGGACTGAAGCTTTCTTT. It translates to CASSVGEGRTEAFF.